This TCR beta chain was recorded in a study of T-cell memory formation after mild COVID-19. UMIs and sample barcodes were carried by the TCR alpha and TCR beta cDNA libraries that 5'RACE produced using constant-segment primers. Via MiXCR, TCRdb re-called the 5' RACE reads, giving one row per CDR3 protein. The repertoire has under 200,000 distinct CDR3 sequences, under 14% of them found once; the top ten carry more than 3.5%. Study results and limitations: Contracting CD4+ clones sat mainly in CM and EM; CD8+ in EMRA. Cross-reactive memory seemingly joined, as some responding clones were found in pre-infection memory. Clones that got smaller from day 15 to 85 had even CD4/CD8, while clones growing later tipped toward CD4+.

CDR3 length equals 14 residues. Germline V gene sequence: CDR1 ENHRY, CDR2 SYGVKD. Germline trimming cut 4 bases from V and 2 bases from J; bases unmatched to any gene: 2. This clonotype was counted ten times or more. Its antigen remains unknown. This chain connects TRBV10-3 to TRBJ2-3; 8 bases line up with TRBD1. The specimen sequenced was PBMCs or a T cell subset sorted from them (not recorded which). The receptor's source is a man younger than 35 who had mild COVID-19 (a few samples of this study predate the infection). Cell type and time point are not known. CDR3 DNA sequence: TGTGCCATCAGTGGGACAGGGACCACAGATACGCAGTATTTT. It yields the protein CAISGTGTTDTQYF.